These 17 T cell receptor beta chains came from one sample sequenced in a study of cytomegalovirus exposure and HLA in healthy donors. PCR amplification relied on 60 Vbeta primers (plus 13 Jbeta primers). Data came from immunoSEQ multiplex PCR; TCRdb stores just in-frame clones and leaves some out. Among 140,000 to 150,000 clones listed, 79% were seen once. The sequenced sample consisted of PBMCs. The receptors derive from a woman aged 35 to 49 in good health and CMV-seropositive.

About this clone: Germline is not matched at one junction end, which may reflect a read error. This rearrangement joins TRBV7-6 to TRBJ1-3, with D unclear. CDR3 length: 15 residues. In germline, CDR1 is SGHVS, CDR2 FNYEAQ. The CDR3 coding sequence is TGTGCCAGCAGCTTAGCGAGCGGTTTTGGAGACACCATATATTTT. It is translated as CASSLASGFGDTIYF.

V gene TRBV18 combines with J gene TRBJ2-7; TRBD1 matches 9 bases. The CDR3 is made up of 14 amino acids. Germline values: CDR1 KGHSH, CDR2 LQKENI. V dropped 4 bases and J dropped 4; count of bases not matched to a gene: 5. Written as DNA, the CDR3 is TGTGCCAGCTCACAAGGGACAGGGAAGTACGAGCAGTACTTC. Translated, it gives CASSQGTGKYEQYF. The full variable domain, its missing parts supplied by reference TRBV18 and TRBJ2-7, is NAGVMQNPRHLVRRRGQEARLRCSPMKGHSHVYWYRQLPEEGLKFMVYLQKENIIDESGMPKERFSAEFPKEGPSILRIQQVVRGDSAAYFCASSQGTGKYEQYFGPGTRLTVT.

The CDR3 DNA sequence: TGCGCCAGCAGCTTGGATCGTATGTCAGGGTCACCCCTCCACTTT. This sequence encodes CASSLDRMSGSPLHF. The chain links TRBV5-1 to TRBJ1-6; D perhaps matches TRBD1 (5 bases). The V and J ends lost 0 bases and 10 bases respectively, with 14 bases between them. The CDR3 runs 15 residues. Germline values: CDR1 SGHRS, CDR2 YFSETQ.

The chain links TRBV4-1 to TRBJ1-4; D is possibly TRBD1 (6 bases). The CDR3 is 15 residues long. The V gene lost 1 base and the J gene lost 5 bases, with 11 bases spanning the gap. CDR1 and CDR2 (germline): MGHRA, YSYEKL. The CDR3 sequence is CASSQAGQKNEKLFF. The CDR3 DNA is TGCGCCAGCAGCCAAGCCGGACAGAAGAATGAAAAACTGTTTTTT.

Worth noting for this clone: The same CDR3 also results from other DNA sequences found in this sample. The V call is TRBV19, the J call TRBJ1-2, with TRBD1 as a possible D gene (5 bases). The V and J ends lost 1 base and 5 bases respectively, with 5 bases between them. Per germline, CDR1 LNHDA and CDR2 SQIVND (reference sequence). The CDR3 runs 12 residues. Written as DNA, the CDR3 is TGTGCCAGTAGTATAGCAGGGTATGGCTACACCTTC. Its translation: CASSIAGYGYTF.

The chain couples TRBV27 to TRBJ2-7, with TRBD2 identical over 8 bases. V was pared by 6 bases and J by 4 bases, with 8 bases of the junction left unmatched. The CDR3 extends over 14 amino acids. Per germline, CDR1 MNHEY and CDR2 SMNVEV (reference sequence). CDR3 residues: CASSPTAGGYEQYF. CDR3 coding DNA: TGTGCCAGCAGCCCCACTGCGGGAGGTTACGAGCAGTACTTC.

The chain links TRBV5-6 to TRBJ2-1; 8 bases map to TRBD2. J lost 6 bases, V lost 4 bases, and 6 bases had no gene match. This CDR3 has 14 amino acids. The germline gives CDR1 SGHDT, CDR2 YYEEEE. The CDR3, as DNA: TGTGCCAGCAGCGCAGACGGGAGGGTCAATGAGCAGTTCTTC. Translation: CASSADGRVNEQFF.

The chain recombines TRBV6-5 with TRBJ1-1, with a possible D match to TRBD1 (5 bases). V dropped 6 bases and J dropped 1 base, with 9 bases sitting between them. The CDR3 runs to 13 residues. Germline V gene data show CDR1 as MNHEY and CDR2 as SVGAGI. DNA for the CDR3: TGTGCCAGCAGGCAGGGCGGGAACACTGAAGCTTTCTTT. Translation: CASRQGGNTEAFF.

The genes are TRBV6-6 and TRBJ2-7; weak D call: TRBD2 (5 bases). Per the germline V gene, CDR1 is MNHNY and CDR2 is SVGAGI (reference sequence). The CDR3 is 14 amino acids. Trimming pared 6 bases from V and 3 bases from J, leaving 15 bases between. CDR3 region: CASSQAPRDYEQYF. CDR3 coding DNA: TGTGCCAGCAGCCAAGCACCTCGGGACTACGAGCAGTACTTC.

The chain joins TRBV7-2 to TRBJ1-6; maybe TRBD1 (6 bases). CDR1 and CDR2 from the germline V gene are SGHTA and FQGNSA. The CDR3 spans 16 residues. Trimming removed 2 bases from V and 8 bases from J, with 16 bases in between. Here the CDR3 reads CASSLPGTSLDSPLHF. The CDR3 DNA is TGTGCCAGCAGCTTACCAGGGACAAGCCTCGATTCACCCCTCCACTTT. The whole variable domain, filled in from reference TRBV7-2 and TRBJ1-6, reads GAGVSQSPSNKVTEKGKDVELRCDPISGHTALYWYRQSLGQGLEFLIYFQGNSAPDKSGLPSDRFSAERTGGSVSTLTIQRTQQEDSAVYLCASSLPGTSLDSPLHFGNGTRLTVT.

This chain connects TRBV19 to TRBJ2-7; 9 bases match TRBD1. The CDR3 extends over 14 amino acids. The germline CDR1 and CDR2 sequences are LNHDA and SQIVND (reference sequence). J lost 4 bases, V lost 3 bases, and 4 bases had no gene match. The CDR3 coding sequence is TGTGCCAGTAGTATCGCACAGGGGGCTTACGAGCAGTACTTC. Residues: CASSIAQGAYEQYF.

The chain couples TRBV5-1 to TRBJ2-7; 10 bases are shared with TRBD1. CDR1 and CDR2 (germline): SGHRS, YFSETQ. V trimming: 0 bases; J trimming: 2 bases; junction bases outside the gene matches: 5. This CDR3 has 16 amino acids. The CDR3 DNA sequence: TGCGCCAGCAGCTTGGGAGGGACAGGGGTTACCTACGAGCAGTACTTC. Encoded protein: CASSLGGTGVTYEQYF.

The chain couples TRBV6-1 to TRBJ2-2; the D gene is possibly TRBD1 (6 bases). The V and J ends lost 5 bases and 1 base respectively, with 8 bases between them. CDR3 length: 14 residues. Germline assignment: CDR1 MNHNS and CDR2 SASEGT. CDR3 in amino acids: CASSTQGNTGELFF. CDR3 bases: TGTGCCAGCAGTACACAGGGGAACACCGGGGAGCTGTTTTTT.

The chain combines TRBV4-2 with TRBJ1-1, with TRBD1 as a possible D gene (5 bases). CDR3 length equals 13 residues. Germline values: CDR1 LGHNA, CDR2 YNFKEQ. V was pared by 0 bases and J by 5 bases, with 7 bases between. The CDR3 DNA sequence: TGTGCCAGCAGCCAAGATGCAGGGACTGAAGCTTTCTTT. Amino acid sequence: CASSQDAGTEAFF.

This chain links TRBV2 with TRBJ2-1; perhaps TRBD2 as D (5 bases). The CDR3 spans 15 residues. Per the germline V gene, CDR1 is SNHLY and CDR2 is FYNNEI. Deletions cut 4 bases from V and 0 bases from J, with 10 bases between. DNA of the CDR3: TGTGCCAGCAGTGTTATAGGGAGCTCCTACAATGAGCAGTTCTTC. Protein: CASSVIGSSYNEQFF.

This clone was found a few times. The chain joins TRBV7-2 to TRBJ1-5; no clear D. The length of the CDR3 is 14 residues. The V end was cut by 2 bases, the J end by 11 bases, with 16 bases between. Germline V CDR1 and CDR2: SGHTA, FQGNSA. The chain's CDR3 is CASSLWEGKVAQHF. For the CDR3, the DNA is TGTGCCAGCAGCTTATGGGAGGGTAAGGTGGCCCAGCATTTT.

Here the CDR3 reads CASSIWRGTTLNEQFF. In nucleotides, the CDR3 is TGTGCCAGTAGTATATGGCGGGGGACCACCCTCAATGAGCAGTTCTTC. The chain combines TRBV19 with TRBJ2-1; TRBD2 matches 7 bases. The CDR3 loop spans 16 amino acids. CDR1 and CDR2 (germline): LNHDA, SQIVND (reference sequence). J was trimmed by 6 bases and V by 2 bases; bases with no gene match: 10.